The 6 T cell receptor beta chains reported below all come from one sample, sequenced in a study of T cell responses to AZD1222 COVID-19 vaccine. TCRdb's copy holds only in-frame clones and misses some; the assay was immunoSEQ multiplex PCR. Among about 200,000 clones, approximately 93% were seen once, and the ten largest hold about 1%. The specimen comprised peripheral blood, sampled 28 days after the second AZD1222 dose. These receptors were obtained from an adult who received the AZD1222 COVID-19 vaccine.

The chain is built from TRBV19 and TRBJ2-1; no firm D call. V was trimmed by 3 bases and J by 0 bases, leaving 6 bases between them. Germline-derived CDR1 and CDR2 are LNHDA and SQIVND (reference sequence). This CDR3 comprises 14 residues. The CDR3 is CASSIDPSYNEQFF. Written as DNA, the CDR3 is TGTGCCAGTAGTATCGACCCCTCCTACAATGAGCAGTTCTTC.

The rearrangement joins TRBV19 to TRBJ1-5; 9 nucleotides line up with TRBD1. Germline CDR1 LNHDA, CDR2 SQIVND (reference sequence). The CDR3 loop spans 16 amino acids. The J segment lost 1 base and the V segment lost 5 bases, leaving 6 bases of the junction unmatched. Here the CDR3 reads CASSLRTGASNQPQHF. As DNA, the CDR3 is TGTGCCAGTAGTCTCCGGACAGGGGCGAGCAATCAGCCCCAGCATTTT.

This clone came up once. CDR3: CASSVNPTDYGYTF. The DNA of the CDR3 is TGTGCCAGCAGCGTAAACCCGACGGATTATGGCTACACCTTC. The rearrangement links TRBV9 to TRBJ1-2; the D is unclear. Trimming stripped 1 base from V and 5 bases from J, with 12 bases between. The length of the CDR3 is 14 residues. Germline loops: CDR1 SGDLS, CDR2 YYNGEE.

This chain connects TRBV7-3 to TRBJ1-2, with D possibly being TRBD1 (5 bases). Germline CDR1 SGHTA, CDR2 FQGTGA. V lost 4 bases and J lost 8, with 11 bases in between. The CDR3 is made up of 12 amino acids. CDR3 region: CASSSGGYGYTF. Here the CDR3 DNA reads TGTGCCAGCAGCTCCGGGGGGTACGGCTACACCTTC.

V is TRBV10-3 and J is TRBJ1-1; D is unresolved. V lost 0 bases, J lost 3 bases, and 5 bases lay in between. The CDR3 covers 13 residues. Germline V gene data show CDR1 as ENHRY and CDR2 as SYGVKD. The CDR3 DNA follows: TGTGCCATCAGTGAGTCGGCCTACACTGAAGCTTTCTTT. Protein: CAISESAYTEAFF.

This sequence joins TRBV3-1 (or the pseudogene TRBV3-2) and TRBJ1-5; the match to TRBD1 covers 7 bases. Germline assignment: CDR1 LGHDT and CDR2 YNNKEL (reference sequence). V lost 1 base to trimming and J lost 5 bases; unmatched junction nucleotides: 5. This CDR3 region has 15 residues. The CDR3 region is CASSQGTGEDQPQHF. DNA for the CDR3: TGTGCCAGCAGCCAAGGAACAGGGGAGGATCAGCCCCAGCATTTT.